This TCR beta chain was sequenced for a study of T-cell memory formation after mild COVID-19. The overall study: The study found TCR clusters largely donor specific. Study-wide results and limits: Contracting clones from day 15 to 85 showed balanced CD4/CD8; later expanders favored CD4+. The pre-infection memory compartment contained some responding clones, suggesting cross-reactive memory joined.

Employing constant-segment primers, 5'RACE generated TCR alpha and TCR beta cDNA libraries bearing sample barcodes and UMIs. TCRdb fed the 5' RACE reads into MiXCR, producing one record per CDR3 protein. The table has about 410,000 distinct CDR3 sequences, roughly 18% seen once; the top ten hold about 22%. As for this clonotype: No antigen is known for it.

After removal of 10 bases from V and 6 bases from J, the junction contained 11 bases not matched to a gene. The CDR3 covers 13 residues. Looked up from germline, CDR1 is MNHEY and CDR2 is SVGEGT. The sequencing input was PBMCs or a T cell subset sorted from them (not recorded which). The chain recombines TRBV6-2 or TRBV6-3 with TRBJ2-7, with 8 bases aligning to TRBD2. This clonotype was sampled from a man between 18 and 35 years old who had mild COVID-19 (a few samples of this study predate the infection). Cell type and time point are not known. CDR3 residues: CATTTSVFSEQYF. The CDR3 region has the DNA TGTGCCACAACGACTAGCGTCTTCTCCGAGCAGTACTTC.